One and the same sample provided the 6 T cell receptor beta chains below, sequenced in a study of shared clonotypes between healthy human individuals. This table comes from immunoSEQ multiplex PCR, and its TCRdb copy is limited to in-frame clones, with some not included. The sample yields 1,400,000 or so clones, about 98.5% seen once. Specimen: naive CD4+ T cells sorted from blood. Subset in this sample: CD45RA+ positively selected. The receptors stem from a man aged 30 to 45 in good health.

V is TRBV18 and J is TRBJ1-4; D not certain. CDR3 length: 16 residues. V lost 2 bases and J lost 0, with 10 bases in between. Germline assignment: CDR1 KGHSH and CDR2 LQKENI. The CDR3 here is CASSPMAVATNEKLFF. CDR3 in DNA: TGTGCCAGCTCACCAATGGCAGTGGCAACTAATGAAAAACTGTTTTTT.

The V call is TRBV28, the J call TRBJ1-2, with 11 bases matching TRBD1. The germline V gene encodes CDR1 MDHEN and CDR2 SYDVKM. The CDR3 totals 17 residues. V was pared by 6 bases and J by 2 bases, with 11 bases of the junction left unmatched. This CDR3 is CASSQGTGGYGNYGYTF. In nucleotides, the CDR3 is TGTGCCAGCAGCCAGGGGACAGGGGGATACGGAAACTATGGCTACACCTTC.

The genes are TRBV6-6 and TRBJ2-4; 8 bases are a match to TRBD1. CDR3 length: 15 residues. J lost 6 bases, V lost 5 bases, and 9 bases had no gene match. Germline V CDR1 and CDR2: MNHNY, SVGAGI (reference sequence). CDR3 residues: CASSTPRDRINIQYF. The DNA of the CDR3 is TGTGCCAGCAGTACCCCCCGGGACAGGATAAACATTCAGTACTTC.

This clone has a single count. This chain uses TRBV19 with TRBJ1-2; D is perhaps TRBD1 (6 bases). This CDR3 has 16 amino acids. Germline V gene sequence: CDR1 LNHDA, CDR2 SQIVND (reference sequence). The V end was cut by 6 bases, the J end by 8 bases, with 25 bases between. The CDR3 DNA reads TGTGCCAGTAGACGCGCTGGACAGCCCCTTAGAGGCGGCTACACCTTC. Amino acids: CASRRAGQPLRGGYTF.

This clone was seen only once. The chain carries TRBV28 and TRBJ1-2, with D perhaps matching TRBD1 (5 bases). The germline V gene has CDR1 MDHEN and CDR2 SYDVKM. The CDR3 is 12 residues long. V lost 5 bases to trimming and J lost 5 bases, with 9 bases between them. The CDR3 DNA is TGTGCCAGCAGTGGGGCAGGGTATGGCTACACCTTC. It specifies CASSGAGYGYTF.

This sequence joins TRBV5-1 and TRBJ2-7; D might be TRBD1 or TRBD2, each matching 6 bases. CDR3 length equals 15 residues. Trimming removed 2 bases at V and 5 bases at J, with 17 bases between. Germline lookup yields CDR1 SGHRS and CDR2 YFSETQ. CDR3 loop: CASSFARGRFDEQYF. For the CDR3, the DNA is TGCGCCAGCAGCTTCGCTAGGGGGAGGTTCGACGAGCAGTACTTC. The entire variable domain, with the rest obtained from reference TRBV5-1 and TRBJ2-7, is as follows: KAGVTQTPRYLIKTRGQQVTLSCSPISGHRSVSWYQQTPGQGLQFLFEYFSETQRNKGNFPGRFSGRQFSNSRSEMNVSTLELGDSALYLCASSFARGRFDEQYFGPGTRLTVT.